This T cell receptor beta chain was sequenced during a study of glioma-infiltrating T cells after dendritic cell vaccination. Primers: 60 V beta forward and 13 J beta reverse. Sequencing was performed with immunoSEQ multiplex PCR; in TCRdb, only in-frame clones are kept and a portion is missing. Counted here are about 65,000 clones, roughly 86% occurring once; the ten biggest clones make up 11%. Time point reported: after dendritic cell vaccination, including at tumor progression/relapse. Blood PBMC samples: pre-vaccination, two weeks post third vaccination, and at tumor progression. This CDR3 region has 17 residues. Germline V gene data show CDR1 as MRHNA and CDR2 as SNTAGT. The V gene lost 3 bases and the J gene lost 3 bases, with 18 bases spanning the gap.

This TCR came from a human donor with glioblastoma. The V and J genes are TRBV6-4 and TRBJ1-5; D gene unclear. This specimen was blood, taken after dendritic cell vaccination. The CDR3 protein is CASSDPLGPQVNQPQHF. For the CDR3, the DNA is TGTGCCAGCAGTGATCCTTTAGGCCCCCAGGTCAATCAGCCCCAGCATTTT.